These 16 T cell receptor beta chains share one sample of origin, sequenced in a study of CD8+ T cells in alopecia areata. Specified treatment: oral pan-JAK inhibitor, 5-10 mg twice daily. The sequencing template was cDNA reverse transcribed from extracted RNA. TCRdb's copy holds only in-frame clones and misses some; the assay was immunoSEQ multiplex PCR. The table records roughly 280,000 clones, over 45% of them present only once. Sequencing used CD4+ T cells sorted from blood, obtained around week 54, from a patient treated with tofacitinib. The receptors here all came from a human donor with alopecia areata.

This chain uses TRBV30 with TRBJ1-2; the match to TRBD1 covers 9 bases. CDR1 is GTSNPN and CDR2 is SVGIG in the germline V gene (reference sequence). The CDR3 consists of 17 residues. J gave up 8 bases and V 4 bases, and 20 bases lay outside the gene matches. The CDR3 is CAWNLLARTGEDGGYTF. The CDR3 DNA is TGTGCCTGGAACCTCCTGGCTCGGACAGGGGAGGATGGCGGCTACACCTTC.

This clone is a singleton in its sample. The V and J genes are TRBV27 and TRBJ2-5, with 7 positions matching TRBD1. The CDR3 is 14 residues long. The trim removed 4 bases at V and 5 bases at J, leaving 7 bases unmatched. The germline V gene encodes CDR1 MNHEY and CDR2 SMNVEV (reference sequence). The CDR3 here is CASSSAGGRETQYF. The CDR3, as DNA: TGTGCCAGCAGTTCCGCAGGGGGTAGGGAGACCCAGTACTTC.

V is TRBV30 and J is TRBJ1-4; D possibly corresponds to TRBD1 (5 bases). CDR1 is GTSNPN and CDR2 is SVGIG in the germline V gene (reference sequence). Trimming left V 0 bases short and J 5 bases short, with 13 bases between. The CDR3 runs 15 residues. CDR3 sequence (DNA): TGTGCCTGGAGTGTATTTCAGGGAGCGAATGAAAAACTGTTTTTT. This sequence encodes CAWSVFQGANEKLFF. Using reference TRBV30 and TRBJ1-4 for the parts outside the CDR3, the full variable domain is SQTIHQWPATLVQPVGSPLSLECTVEGTSNPNLYWYRQAAGRGLQLLFYSVGIGQISSEVPQNLSASRPQDRQFILSSKKLLLSDSGFYLCAWSVFQGANEKLFFGSGTQLSVL.

This chain joins TRBV6-5 and TRBJ1-1; 7 bases align to TRBD1. CDR3 size: 13 residues. Germline CDR1 MNHEY, CDR2 SVGAGI. V lost 5 bases and J lost 3; bases outside the gene matches: 3. The CDR3 spells CASSTQGYTEAFF. In nucleotides, the CDR3 is TGTGCCAGCAGTACACAGGGGTACACTGAAGCTTTCTTT.

This clone turned up a few times. The V and J genes are TRBV19 and TRBJ1-2; tentatively, D is TRBD1 (6 bases). Trimming shortened V by 7 bases and J by 9 bases, and 18 bases separated the two germline ends. There are 13 residues in the CDR3. Germline V gene sequence: CDR1 LNHDA, CDR2 SQIVND (reference sequence). The CDR3, as DNA: TGTGCCAGTACCATCGCGGACAGCAGGAGCTACACCTTC. Translated: CASTIADSRSYTF. The variable domain in full, completed from reference TRBV19 and TRBJ1-2, reads DGGITQSPKYLFRKEGQNVTLSCEQNLNHDAMYWYRQDPGQGLRLIYYSQIVNDFQKGDIAEGYSVSREKKESFPLTVTSAQKNPTAFYLCASTIADSRSYTFGSGTRLTVV.

This sequence joins TRBV7-9 and TRBJ1-2; no clear D. V was pared by 0 bases and J by 8 bases, with 16 bases between. Germline CDR1 reads SEHNR; CDR2 reads FQNEAQ (reference sequence). The CDR3 is 15 residues long. The CDR3 here is CASSLALAPSGGYTF. Written as DNA, the CDR3 is TGTGCCAGCAGCTTAGCCCTGGCCCCCTCTGGGGGCTACACCTTC. Together with reference TRBV7-9 and TRBJ1-2, the CDR3 gives the full variable domain: DTGVSQNPRHKITKRGQNVTFRCDPISEHNRLYWYRQTLGQGPEFLTYFQNEAQLEKSRLLSDRFSAERPKGSFSTLEIQRTEQGDSAMYLCASSLALAPSGGYTFGSGTRLTVV.

The V and J genes are TRBV25-1 and TRBJ2-1; D is tentatively TRBD1 or TRBD2 (5 bases each). The V gene lost 8 bases and the J gene lost 2 bases, with 13 bases spanning the gap. Germline V gene sequence: CDR1 MGHDK, CDR2 SYGVNS. The CDR3 is 14 amino acids. CDR3 nucleotide sequence: TGTGCCAGCCGGGGCTGGATAACCTACAATGAGCAGTTCTTC. Its protein product is CASRGWITYNEQFF.

This chain connects TRBV5-1 to TRBJ1-2; D remains ambiguous. This CDR3 is built from 12 residues. V shed 4 bases and J shed 3 bases, with 7 bases lying between them. The germline V gene has CDR1 SGHRS and CDR2 YFSETQ. The CDR3 nucleotides are TGCGCCAGCAGCCAAGACGACTATGGCTACACCTTC. Encoded protein: CASSQDDYGYTF.

The rearrangement links TRBV4-3 to TRBJ1-5; TRBD1 might be the D (6 bases). Germline assignment: CDR1 LGHNA and CDR2 YSLEER. The CDR3 spans 14 residues. V was cut by 0 bases and J by 6 bases, with 9 bases left in between. The CDR3 nucleotides read TGCGCCAGCAGCCAAGACAGGGGTGGTCAGCCCCAGCATTTT. Translation: CASSQDRGGQPQHF.

This chain uses TRBV15 with TRBJ2-7, with 8 bases lining up with TRBD2. The CDR3 totals 17 residues. Germline V gene sequence: CDR1 LNHNV, CDR2 YYDKDF (reference sequence). After removal of 0 bases from V and 0 bases from J, the junction contained 7 bases not matched to a gene. CDR3 bases: TGTGCCACCAGCAGAGAATTTAGCGGGGCCAACTCCTACGAGCAGTACTTC. It yields the protein CATSREFSGANSYEQYF.

The count of this clone is one. The gene calls are TRBV4-1 and TRBJ1-5; 9 positions match TRBD1. This CDR3 comprises 16 residues. Per the germline V gene, CDR1 is MGHRA and CDR2 is YSYEKL. J was trimmed by 7 bases and V by 0 bases; bases with no gene match: 7. The CDR3 DNA reads TGCGCCAGCAGCCAAGAAGGGACAGGGAGAAAACAGCCCCAGCATTTT. Encoded protein: CASSQEGTGRKQPQHF.

The J gene is TRBJ1-2, the V gene TRBV30; D may be TRBD1 (6 bases). This CDR3 comprises 11 residues. Between the trimmed V and J ends, which lost 5 bases and 9 bases, there was a span of 13 bases. Germline lookup yields CDR1 GTSNPN and CDR2 SVGIG (reference sequence). Here the CDR3 reads CAWFTGFCYTF. The DNA for the CDR3 is TGTGCCTGGTTCACAGGGTTTTGCTACACCTTC.

This clone was detected a few times. The V call is TRBV6-5, the J call TRBJ2-3; D may be TRBD2 (6 bases). This CDR3 region has 12 residues. CDR1 MNHEY and CDR2 SVGAGI come from the germline V gene. V lost 6 bases and J lost 8, with 12 bases in between. As DNA, the CDR3 is TGTGCCAGCAGCCTGGAGGGGAGTACGCAGTATTTT. Translating gives CASSLEGSTQYF.

The chain recombines TRBV5-4 with TRBJ2-3; D may be TRBD1 (6 bases). The germline gives CDR1 SGHNT, CDR2 YYREEE (reference sequence). Trimming removed 2 bases at V and 2 bases at J, with 15 bases between. This CDR3 is 16 amino acids long. CDR3 sequence reads: CASSLPGQAFTDTQYF. CDR3 bases: TGTGCCAGCAGCTTACCGGGACAAGCATTCACAGATACGCAGTATTTT.

The J gene is TRBJ2-1, the V gene TRBV6-5; tentatively, D is TRBD1 (6 bases). Germline V gene sequence: CDR1 MNHEY, CDR2 SVGAGI. Trimming left V 10 bases short and J 8 bases short, with 9 bases between. The CDR3 is 10 residues long. The CDR3 here is CATGAYEQFF. The CDR3 DNA reads as TGTGCCACAGGGGCTTATGAGCAGTTCTTC.

The genes are TRBV30 and TRBJ1-1; no reliable D call. The length of the CDR3 is 11 residues. Germline-derived CDR1 and CDR2 are GTSNPN and SVGIG (reference sequence). V gave up 7 bases and J gave up 6 bases, with 12 bases separating them. DNA for the CDR3: TGTGCCTTAAGTCCCACGGCTGAAGCTTTCTTT. It codes for CALSPTAEAFF.